A selection of T cell receptor beta chains follows, all from one sample in a study of shared clonotypes between healthy human individuals. TCRdb's table, derived via immunoSEQ multiplex PCR, lists solely in-frame clones and lacks some. The sample includes 850,000 to 1,200,000 clones, around 75% of them seen just once. Material: memory CD4+ T cells sorted from blood. Every receptor here comes from a man in his late teens or twenties in good health. CDR3s include the opening cysteine and the closing phenylalanine or tryptophan. The D gene is left open where the match is weak. For some rows the clone size is stated as once, few or many, or as a class when expanded; others skip it.

CDR3aa,CDR3nt,d_gene,len,j_gene,abundance,v_gene
CAYIAGGGIGELFF,TGTGCCTATATAGCGGGAGGGGGCATAGGGGAGCTGTTTTTT,TRBD2,14,TRBJ2-2,many,TRBV30
CASSPPGTNSPLHF,TGTGCCAGCAGTCCCCCCGGGACCAATTCACCCCTCCACTTT,NA,14,TRBJ1-6,NA,TRBV6-5
CASSVKGGGANVLTF,TGTGCCAGCAGTGTAAAGGGAGGTGGGGCCAACGTCCTGACTTTC,NA,15,TRBJ2-6,NA,TRBV2
CAWSVQVFGYTF,TGTGCCTGGAGTGTACAGGTATTCGGCTACACCTTC,NA,12,TRBJ1-2,NA,TRBV30
CASRRAYEQYF,TGTGCCAGCAGACGCGCCTACGAGCAGTACTTC,NA,11,TRBJ2-7,NA,TRBV6-5
CASRKQGPEQYF,TGTGCCAGCAGAAAACAGGGACCCGAGCAGTACTTC,NA,12,TRBJ2-7,NA,TRBV2
CASSLARHRTPYEQYF,TGTGCCAGCAGCTTGGCCCGTCACAGGACCCCCTACGAGCAGTACTTC,NA,16,TRBJ2-7,NA,TRBV5-6
CASSRYGTGNSPLHF,TGTGCCAGTAGCAGATACGGGACAGGGAATTCACCCCTCCACTTT,TRBD1,15,TRBJ1-6,NA,TRBV19
CASSPEYEQYF,TGTGCCAGCAGCCCAGAATACGAGCAGTACTTC,NA,11,TRBJ2-7,NA,TRBV7-9
CASSDGKADYNEKLFF,TGTGCCAGCAGTGACGGAAAAGCCGACTATAATGAAAAACTGTTTTTT,NA,16,TRBJ1-4,NA,TRBV6-1
CASSELGIQPQHF,TGTGCCAGCAGTGAATTAGGTATCCAGCCCCAGCATTTT,NA,13,TRBJ1-5,NA,TRBV6-1
CASSWGQGYTEAFF,TGTGCCAGCAGCTGGGGACAGGGGTATACTGAAGCTTTCTTT,TRBD1,14,TRBJ1-1,NA,TRBV5-5
CASSLNTGPYEQYF,TGTGCCAGCAGCCTAAATACGGGACCGTACGAGCAGTACTTC,NA,14,TRBJ2-7,NA,TRBV7-2
CAISDRAGGKHTGELFF,TGTGCCATCAGTGATAGAGCGGGGGGCAAGCACACCGGGGAGCTGTTTTTT,TRBD2,17,TRBJ2-2,NA,TRBV10-3
CATSRGDTRREQYF,TGTGCCACCAGCAGAGGGGATACACGGAGGGAGCAGTACTTC,NA,14,TRBJ2-7,NA,TRBV15
CASSLDGRGNQPQHF,TGTGCCAGCAGCTTAGACGGGAGGGGGAATCAGCCCCAGCATTTT,NA,15,TRBJ1-5,NA,TRBV7-2
CASSPPGNSGANVLTF,TGTGCCAGCTCACCACCAGGAAACTCTGGGGCCAACGTCCTGACTTTC,NA,16,TRBJ2-6,NA,TRBV18
CASSLIAGEGPETQYF,TGTGCCAGCAGTTTAATAGCGGGAGAGGGGCCAGAGACCCAGTACTTC,TRBD2,16,TRBJ2-5,NA,TRBV6-5
CASSRLAGGQGSYEQYF,TGTGCCAGCTCTCGGCTAGCGGGAGGGCAGGGGTCCTACGAGCAGTACTTC,TRBD2,17,TRBJ2-7,NA,TRBV27
CASSRTVTVGYTF,TGTGCCAGTAGTAGGACAGTAACGGTTGGCTACACCTTC,NA,13,TRBJ1-2,NA,TRBV19
CASSEGSYEQYF,TGTGCCAGCAGTGAAGGCAGCTACGAGCAGTACTTC,NA,12,TRBJ2-7,few,TRBV6-1
CASSLRFQGVSTGELFF,TGTGCCAGCAGCCTAAGGTTTCAGGGAGTGTCCACCGGGGAGCTGTTTTTT,NA,17,TRBJ2-2,few,TRBV7-8
CASSQSGILSHEQYF,TGCGCCAGCAGCCAGTCCGGGATTCTAAGCCACGAGCAGTACTTC,NA,15,TRBJ2-7,NA,TRBV4-1
CASSLELTSGEFPQFF,TGTGCCAGCAGCTTGGAGTTAACTAGCGGGGAGTTCCCTCAGTTCTTC,TRBD2,16,TRBJ2-1,NA,TRBV5-4
CASRGRSYGYTF,TGTGCCAGCAGAGGCAGGTCCTATGGCTACACCTTC,NA,12,TRBJ1-2,NA,TRBV2
CASTPRSSYNEQFF,TGTGCCAGCACCCCTCGGAGCTCCTACAATGAGCAGTTCTTC,NA,14,TRBJ2-1,NA,TRBV6-5
CASSDPRRVRTDTQYF,TGTGCCAGCAGTGACCCTCGCAGGGTGAGGACAGATACGCAGTATTTT,NA,16,TRBJ2-3,NA,TRBV6-1
CASSLGSGSMNTEAFF,TGCGCCAGCAGCTTGGGGTCTGGGAGTATGAACACTGAAGCTTTCTTT,NA,16,TRBJ1-1,NA,TRBV5-1
CASSVGPGGNQPQHF,TGTGCCAGCAGCGTAGGCCCAGGCGGCAATCAGCCCCAGCATTTT,NA,15,TRBJ1-5,NA,TRBV9
CASSPQDRGTYEQYF,TGTGCCAGCAGTCCCCAAGACAGGGGTACCTACGAGCAGTACTTC,TRBD1,15,TRBJ2-7,NA,TRBV28
CAWSVVGTEAFF,TGTGCCTGGAGTGTAGTGGGGACTGAAGCTTTCTTT,NA,12,TRBJ1-1,few,TRBV30